This T cell receptor beta chain was sequenced during a study of T cell repertoires in cytomegalovirus infection. About the study: CMV epitopes, recently identified HLA-C-restricted and well-studied HLA-B-restricted, were used. Indications came from public TCR beta signatures; they pointed to CMV infection and to a matching HLA type.

MiXCR, run by TCRdb on the reads, gives a single entry per CDR3 protein. The sample has approximately 910,000 distinct CDR3 sequences, approximately 31% seen once. Deletions cut 2 bases from V and 4 bases from J, with 18 bases between. The germline CDR1 and CDR2 sequences are SQVTM and ANQGSEA. There are 15 residues in the CDR3. Comments on this clonotype: Its antigen is unknown.

The V and J genes are TRBV29-1 and TRBJ2-7; tentatively, D is TRBD1 (7 bases). Sequenced here: cultured CD8+ T cells from PBMCs, sampled from culture after CMV antigen stimulation. The sequence came from a human donor in good health (CMV status not recorded). Some clones in this sample may be carry-over from other donors' samples. CDR3 region: CSVEWAGGQRYEQYF. In DNA form, the CDR3 reads TGCAGCGTTGAATGGGCAGGGGGGCAACGGTACGAGCAGTACTTC.